This TCR beta chain originates from a study of cytomegalovirus exposure and HLA in healthy donors. Study overall: There were nearly 120 million unique TCR beta sequences, drawn from 150 million to 200 million T cells, in an earlier analysis. Most donors, 70% to 85% of a few hundred genotyped, fell in the Caucasian-associated ancestry cluster. General observations from the study: For most TCR sequences rarity was the rule, although some public TCRs occurred in many donors.

PCR involved 60 Vbeta and 13 Jbeta primers. Using immunoSEQ multiplex PCR, the repertoire was profiled, and TCRdb retains in-frame clones only, with some absent. Among around 100,000 clones listed, around 79% were seen once. After removal of 5 bases from V and 6 bases from J, the junction contained 3 bases not matched to a gene. Germline values: CDR1 GTSNPN, CDR2 SVGIG (reference sequence). CDR3 length: 12 amino acids. Everyone who donated was a healthy bone marrow donor. As regards this clone: Its antigen is still unknown.

The clonotype originates from a woman aged 35 to 49 in good health and CMV-seronegative. The material sequenced was PBMCs. The chain combines TRBV30 with TRBJ2-3; 9 nucleotides agree with TRBD2. CDR3 in DNA: TGTGCCTGGGCCAGCGGGAGGGATACGCAGTATTTT. This encodes CAWASGRDTQYF.